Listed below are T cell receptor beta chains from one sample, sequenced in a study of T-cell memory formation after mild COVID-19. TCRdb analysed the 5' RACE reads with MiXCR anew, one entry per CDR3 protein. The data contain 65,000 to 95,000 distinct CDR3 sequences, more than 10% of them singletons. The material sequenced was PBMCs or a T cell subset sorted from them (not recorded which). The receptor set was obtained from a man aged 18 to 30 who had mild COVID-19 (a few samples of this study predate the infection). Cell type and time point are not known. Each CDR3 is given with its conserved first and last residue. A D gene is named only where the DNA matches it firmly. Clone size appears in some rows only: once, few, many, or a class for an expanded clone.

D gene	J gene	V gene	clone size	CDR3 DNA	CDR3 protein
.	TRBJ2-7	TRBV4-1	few	TGCGCCAGCAGCCCCGACAAGATCTACGAGCAGTACTTC	CASSPDKIYEQYF
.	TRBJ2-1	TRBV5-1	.	TGCGCCAGCAGCTTGGCCAGGAGCTCCTACAATGAGCAGTTCTTC	CASSLARSSYNEQFF
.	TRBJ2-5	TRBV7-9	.	TGTGCCAGCAGCATGACACACCCGAGGGGGACCCAGTACTTC	CASSMTHPRGTQYF
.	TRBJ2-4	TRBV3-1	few	TGTGCCAGCAGCCGAACGGCTTCCGATCAGTACTTC	CASSRTASDQYF
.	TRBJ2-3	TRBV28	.	TGTGCCAGCAGTTTAGGGTGGATTAGCACAGATACGCAGTATTTT	CASSLGWISTDTQYF
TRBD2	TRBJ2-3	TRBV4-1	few	TGCGCCAGCAGCCAAGATCGGGGGGGCTTGACAGATACGCAGTATTTT	CASSQDRGGLTDTQYF
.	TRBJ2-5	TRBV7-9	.	TGTGCCAGCAGCTTCCCGACAGGAAGGGTTGAAGAGACCCAGTACTTC	CASSFPTGRVEETQYF
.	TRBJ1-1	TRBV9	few	TGTGCCAGCAGCGTAGAAGCGGATAACACTGAAGCTTTCTTT	CASSVEADNTEAFF
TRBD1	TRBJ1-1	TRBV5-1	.	TGCGCCAGCAGCTTCTACAGGGGGAACACTGAAGCTTTCTTT	CASSFYRGNTEAFF
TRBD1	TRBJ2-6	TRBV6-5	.	TGTGCCACCCGGGACAGCCTCCTCTCTGGGGCCAACGTCCTGACTTTC	CATRDSLLSGANVLTF
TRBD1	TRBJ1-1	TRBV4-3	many	TGCGCCAGCAGCCTATCAAGTGGGACAGGCGACACTGAAGCTTTCTTT	CASSLSSGTGDTEAFF
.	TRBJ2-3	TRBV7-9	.	TGTGCCAGCAGCTTATCAAGCACAGATACGCAGTATTTT	CASSLSSTDTQYF
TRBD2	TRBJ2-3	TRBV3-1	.	TGTGCCAGCAGCCAAGTCGCCGGGACTAGAAGGTCCGGGGATACGCAGTATTTT	CASSQVAGTRRSGDTQYF
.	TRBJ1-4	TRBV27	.	TGTGCCAGCAGTTTTATATTGGGCCACACTGAAAAACTGTTTTTT	CASSFILGHTEKLFF
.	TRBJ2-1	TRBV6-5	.	TGTGCCAGCAGTTATTCAAGGGGTAATGAGCAGTTCTTC	CASSYSRGNEQFF
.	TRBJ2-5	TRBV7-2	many	TGTGCCAGCAGCTTATATTCAGGGCCGGAGACCCAGTACTTC	CASSLYSGPETQYF
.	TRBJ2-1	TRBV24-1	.	TGTGCCACCAGTAGGTCCAGCGCGAGCTCCTACAATGAGCAGTTCTTC	CATSRSSASSYNEQFF
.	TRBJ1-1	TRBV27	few	TGTGCCAGCAGTTCGAACACTGAAGCTTTCTTT	CASSSNTEAFF